A single sample is the source of the 20 T cell receptor beta chains below, sequenced in a study of T cell responses to AZD1222 COVID-19 vaccine. TCRdb keeps only in-frame clones here, not all; method: immunoSEQ multiplex PCR. The table lists 140,000 to 150,000 clones, approximately 89% of them singletons. The source was peripheral blood, collected 28 days after the second AZD1222 dose. The source of these receptors is an adult who received the AZD1222 COVID-19 vaccine.

J is TRBJ2-1 and V is TRBV7-9; possibly TRBD2 for D (5 bases). The V end lost 2 bases, the J end lost 0 bases, and 11 bases lay between the germline ends. The CDR3 sequence is 16 residues long. The germline gives CDR1 SEHNR, CDR2 FQNEAQ (reference sequence). DNA of the CDR3: TGTGCCAGCAGCTTATTCCCGGGAAGCTCCTACAATGAGCAGTTCTTC. Translation: CASSLFPGSSYNEQFF.

CDR3 residues: CAISDLGASNGEQFF. The CDR3 nucleotides read TGTGCCATCAGTGATCTAGGGGCTAGCAACGGTGAGCAGTTCTTC. This chain connects TRBV10-3 to TRBJ2-1; D possibly uses TRBD1 or TRBD2 (5 bases each). Germline V gene data show CDR1 as ENHRY and CDR2 as SYGVKD. The CDR3 consists of 15 residues. Deletions cut 3 bases from V and 9 bases from J, with 18 bases between.

The J gene is TRBJ2-1, the V gene TRBV27; D perhaps matches TRBD1 (5 bases). This CDR3 has 15 amino acids. Deletions cut 7 bases from V and 10 bases from J, with 23 bases between. CDR1 is MNHEY and CDR2 is SMNVEV in the germline V gene (reference sequence). The CDR3 region has the DNA TGTGCCAGCAATCCCGTAGCTGGTGGACAATTGGAGCAGTTCTTC. Translating gives CASNPVAGGQLEQFF.

The genes are TRBV7-9 and TRBJ1-6, with a tentative D call TRBD1 (5 bases). The V end was cut by 5 bases, the J end by 3 bases, with 17 bases between. The CDR3 covers 17 residues. Per germline, CDR1 SEHNR and CDR2 FQNEAQ (reference sequence). This CDR3 reads CASSTTGTAYYNSPLHF. DNA for the CDR3: TGTGCCAGCAGCACAACCGGGACGGCTTACTATAATTCACCCCTCCACTTT.

This clone occurred once. This chain connects TRBV28 to TRBJ2-7; D may be TRBD1 (6 bases). The ends were cut back, 6 bases at V and 7 bases at J, with 7 bases in the middle. Per germline, CDR1 MDHEN and CDR2 SYDVKM. The CDR3 is 10 amino acids. The CDR3 bases are TGTGCCAGCAGCCAGGGGGAGCAGTACTTC. This sequence encodes CASSQGEQYF.

This clone came up once. V is TRBV20-1 and J is TRBJ1-1; D ambiguous. V dropped 4 bases and J dropped 6 bases, with 12 bases sitting between them. The CDR3 length is 12 residues. The germline CDR1 and CDR2 sequences are DFQATT and SNEGSKA (reference sequence). For the CDR3, the DNA is TGCAGTGCTATTGAGGGTACCCCTGAAGCTTTCTTT. Translated, it gives CSAIEGTPEAFF.

This chain's CDR3 is CASSLDLFGQEIAKNIQYF. CDR3 DNA: TGTGCCAGCAGCTTAGATCTATTTGGGCAGGAGATAGCCAAAAACATTCAGTACTTC. This chain joins TRBV11-3 and TRBJ2-4; D ambiguous. CDR1 SGHNT and CDR2 YENEEA come from the germline V gene. Between the trimmed V and J ends, which lost 0 bases and 0 bases, there was a span of 18 bases. This CDR3 comprises 19 residues.

The chain couples TRBV6-5 to TRBJ1-1; D gene ambiguous. V dropped 5 bases and J dropped 5 bases, with 12 bases sitting between them. Germline V CDR1 and CDR2: MNHEY, SVGAGI. There are 13 residues in the CDR3. CDR3 sequence (DNA): TGTGCCAGCAGTACGAGGGCGGGGACTGAAGCTTTCTTT. Its translation is CASSTRAGTEAFF.

J is TRBJ2-7 and V is TRBV9; TRBD1 is a possible D gene (6 bases). The V end lost 0 bases, the J end lost 6 bases, and 10 bases lay between the germline ends. The CDR3 contains 13 residues. CDR1 SGDLS and CDR2 YYNGEE come from the germline V gene. DNA of the CDR3: TGTGCCAGCAGCGTAGGAATCAGGGGCGAGCAGTACTTC. Translated, it gives CASSVGIRGEQYF.

The chain recombines TRBV18 with TRBJ1-2, with TRBD1 matching over 7 bases. Trimming at V came to 3 bases and at J to 3 bases, leaving 4 bases not matched to a gene. Germline V gene data show CDR1 as KGHSH and CDR2 as LQKENI. The CDR3 spans 14 residues. The DNA for the CDR3 is TGTGCCAGCTCACCGTCGACAGGGTACTATGGCTACACCTTC. Amino acids: CASSPSTGYYGYTF.

This clone came up once. The chain employs TRBV5-1 and TRBJ1-4, with TRBD1 as a possible D gene (5 bases). The CDR3 extends over 15 amino acids. V lost 0 bases and J 3 bases, leaving 9 bases between the germline ends. The germline gives CDR1 SGHRS, CDR2 YFSETQ. The CDR3 protein is CASSLAGVSNEKLFF. For the CDR3, the DNA is TGCGCCAGCAGCTTGGCGGGGGTATCTAATGAAAAACTGTTTTTT. Drawing the rest from reference TRBV5-1 and TRBJ1-4, the complete variable domain is KAGVTQTPRYLIKTRGQQVTLSCSPISGHRSVSWYQQTPGQGLQFLFEYFSETQRNKGNFPGRFSGRQFSNSRSEMNVSTLELGDSALYLCASSLAGVSNEKLFFGSGTQLSVL.

The rearrangement uses TRBV30 and TRBJ1-5, with D tentatively TRBD1 (5 bases). The V end lost 2 bases, the J end lost 0 bases, and 5 bases lay between the germline ends. Looked up from germline, CDR1 is GTSNPN and CDR2 is SVGIG (reference sequence). The CDR3 is 13 residues long. The CDR3 bases are TGTGCCTGGAGTAGGGGTAGCAATCAGCCCCAGCATTTT. Protein sequence: CAWSRGSNQPQHF.

The rearrangement uses TRBV6-5 and TRBJ1-2; no firm D call. Deletions cut 2 bases from V and 1 base from J, with 5 bases between. Germline V gene sequence: CDR1 MNHEY, CDR2 SVGAGI. The CDR3 is 13 residues long. CDR3 DNA: TGTGCCAGCAGTTACGGAAATAACTATGGCTACACCTTC. Encoded protein: CASSYGNNYGYTF.

The genes are TRBV30 and TRBJ2-5, with D perhaps TRBD1 or TRBD2 (6 bases each). Germline V gene sequence: CDR1 GTSNPN, CDR2 SVGIG (reference sequence). V was pared by 2 bases and J by 5 bases, with 12 bases between. The length of the CDR3 is 13 residues. CDR3: CAWSQGTWETQYF. CDR3 bases: TGTGCCTGGAGTCAGGGGACTTGGGAGACCCAGTACTTC.

V and J are TRBV6-6 and TRBJ2-3; D ambiguous. Germline CDR1 is MNHNY and CDR2 is SVGAGI (reference sequence). The length of the CDR3 is 16 residues. V was trimmed by 5 bases and J by 2 bases, leaving 17 bases between them. The CDR3 spells CASSKSGPVVTDTQYF. CDR3 DNA: TGTGCCAGCAGTAAGTCGGGCCCGGTAGTCACAGATACGCAGTATTTT.

In its sample, this clone was seen once. The rearrangement links TRBV7-6 to TRBJ2-3; 12 bases are a match to TRBD2. This CDR3 comprises 17 residues. Germline values: CDR1 SGHVS, CDR2 FNYEAQ. V shed 0 bases, J shed 5 bases, and the junction held 6 bases outside the gene matches. CDR3 coding DNA: TGTGCCAGCAGCTTAGCGCCGGCTAGCGGGAGGGTAGATACGCAGTATTTT. It translates to CASSLAPASGRVDTQYF. The whole variable domain, filled in from reference TRBV7-6 and TRBJ2-3, reads GAGVSQSPRYKVTKRGQDVALRCDPISGHVSLYWYRQALGQGPEFLTYFNYEAQQDKSGLPNDRFSAERPEGSISTLTIQRTEQRDSAMYRCASSLAPASGRVDTQYFGPGTRLTVL.

This clone appeared a single time. V and J are TRBV6-5 and TRBJ1-2, with D possibly being TRBD1 (6 bases). V lost 8 bases and J 13 bases, leaving 20 bases between the germline ends. In germline, CDR1 is MNHEY, CDR2 SVGAGI. The CDR3 loop spans 12 amino acids. The CDR3: CASVRGAGACTF. The CDR3 DNA reads as TGTGCCAGCGTACGGGGGGCAGGAGCATGCACCTTC.

The chain combines TRBV2 with TRBJ1-6; D may be TRBD1 (6 bases). Trimming shortened V by 6 bases and J by 7 bases, and 19 bases separated the two germline ends. The CDR3 has 16 residues. Germline V gives CDR1 SNHLY, CDR2 FYNNEI. CDR3 sequence (DNA): TGTGCCAGCAGGGGGGCCTTCGGGGGGCCCAATTCACCCCTCCACTTT. Residues: CASRGAFGGPNSPLHF.

The chain carries TRBV28 and TRBJ1-2; no reliable D call. The V end was cut by 5 bases, the J end by 4 bases, with 11 bases between. CDR1 and CDR2 (germline): MDHEN, SYDVKM. The CDR3 runs to 13 residues. CDR3 in DNA: TGTGCCAGCAGTAGATGGGAAACCTATGGCTACACCTTC. It codes for CASSRWETYGYTF.

The gene calls are TRBV18 and TRBJ2-7, with D perhaps being TRBD1 or TRBD2 (5 bases each). This CDR3 contains 14 residues. From germline, CDR1 is KGHSH and CDR2 LQKENI. The V end was cut by 4 bases, the J end by 2 bases, with 12 bases between. The CDR3 is CASSLGQGAYEQYF. The DNA of the CDR3 is TGTGCCAGCTCACTGGGGCAGGGAGCCTACGAGCAGTACTTC.